This note documents a single TCR beta chain sequence. Trimming at V came to 7 bases and at J to 7 bases, leaving 8 bases not matched to a gene. Per the germline V gene, CDR1 is MNHEY and CDR2 is SVGAGI. The CDR3 extends over 14 amino acids. In the authors' workflow: Estimation of nucleated cell counts relied on the amplification of reference gene primers. TCRdb's copy holds only in-frame clones and misses some; the assay was immunoSEQ multiplex PCR. Clone size and the V and J calls come from that table; the DNA yielded D and trimming. Seen here are 300,000 to 400,000 clones, under 95% observed once, and the top ten hold about 3.5%. The sample comes from a study of blood T cell repertoires in COVID-19. The wider study: Researchers got acute and convalescent COVID-19 samples from the United States, Italy and Spain.

The clonotype was recovered from a woman younger than 35 who had recovered from COVID-19. This chain links TRBV6-5 with TRBJ2-1, with 9 bases matching TRBD2. Sequenced material: peripheral blood. The CDR3 reads CASKAGGPVNEQFF. The CDR3 nucleotides read TGTGCCAGCAAGGCGGGAGGGCCCGTAAATGAGCAGTTCTTC.